This TCR beta chain emerged from a study of shared clonotypes between healthy human individuals. Notes on the study in general: Approximately 5% was the fraction of naive CD4 clonotypes found shared across a few donors.

The deep-level immunoSEQ assay was used. The table came from immunoSEQ multiplex PCR; TCRdb's copy has only in-frame clones and leaves some out. The sample comprises approximately 530,000 clones, 95% to 97% of which are singletons, and about 0.059% rests with the top ten. As concerns this clone: Its target is unknown.

Germline V gene data show CDR1 as SQVTM and CDR2 as ANQGSEA. The trim removed 6 bases at V and 7 bases at J, leaving 12 bases unmatched. CDR3 size: 15 residues. The sample taken for sequencing was naive CD4+ T cells sorted from blood. Subset denoted: CD45RA+ positively selected. The clonotype was recovered from a woman aged 30 to 39 in good health. The chain combines TRBV29-1 with TRBJ1-4; TRBD1 agrees at 9 bases. The CDR3 region is CSVGGQGAPGEKLFF. The CDR3 region has the DNA TGCAGCGTGGGGGGACAGGGAGCCCCTGGTGAAAAACTGTTTTTT.